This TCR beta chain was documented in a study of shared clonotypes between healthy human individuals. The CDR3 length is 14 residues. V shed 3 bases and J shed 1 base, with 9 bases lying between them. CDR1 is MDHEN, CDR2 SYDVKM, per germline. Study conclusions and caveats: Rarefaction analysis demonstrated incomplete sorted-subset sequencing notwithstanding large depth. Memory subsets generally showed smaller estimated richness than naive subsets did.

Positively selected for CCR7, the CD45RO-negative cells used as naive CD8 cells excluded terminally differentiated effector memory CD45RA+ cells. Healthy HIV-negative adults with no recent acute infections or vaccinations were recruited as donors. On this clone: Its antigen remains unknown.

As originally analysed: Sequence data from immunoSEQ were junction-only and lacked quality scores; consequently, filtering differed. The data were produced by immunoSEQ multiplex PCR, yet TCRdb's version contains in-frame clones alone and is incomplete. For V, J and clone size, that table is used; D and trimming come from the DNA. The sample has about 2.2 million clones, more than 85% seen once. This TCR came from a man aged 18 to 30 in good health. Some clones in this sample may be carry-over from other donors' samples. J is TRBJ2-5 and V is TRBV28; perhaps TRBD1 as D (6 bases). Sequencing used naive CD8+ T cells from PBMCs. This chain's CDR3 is CASSLMGAQETQYF. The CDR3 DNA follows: TGTGCCAGCAGTTTGATGGGGGCCCAAGAGACCCAGTACTTC.